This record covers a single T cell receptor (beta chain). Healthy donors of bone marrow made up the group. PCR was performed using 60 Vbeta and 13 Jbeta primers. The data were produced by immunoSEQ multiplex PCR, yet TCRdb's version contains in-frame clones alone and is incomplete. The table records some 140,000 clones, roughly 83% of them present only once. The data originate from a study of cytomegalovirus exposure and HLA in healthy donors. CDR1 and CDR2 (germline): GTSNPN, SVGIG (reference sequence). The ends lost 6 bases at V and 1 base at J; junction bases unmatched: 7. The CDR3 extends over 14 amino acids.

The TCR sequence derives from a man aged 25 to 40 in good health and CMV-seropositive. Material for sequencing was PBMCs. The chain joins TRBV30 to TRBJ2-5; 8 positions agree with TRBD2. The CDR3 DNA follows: TGTGCCTGTTCGGCGGGGGGACTCCAAGAGACCCAGTACTTC. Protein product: CACSAGGLQETQYF.